This is a list of T cell receptor beta chains from one sample in a study of early T cells in non-severe SARS-CoV-2 infection. TCRdb reprocessed the 5' RACE reads via MiXCR and lists one record per CDR3 protein. The sample includes 35,000 to 45,000 distinct CDR3 sequences, approximately 5.9% of them seen just once. The sequencing used whole blood, collected at baseline. The origin of the receptors is an adult who was a healthcare worker with PCR-confirmed SARS-CoV-2 infection or an uninfected control (not recorded which). CDR3s include the opening cysteine and the closing phenylalanine or tryptophan. The D gene is left open where the match is weak. Not all rows give a size; the values are once, few, many and, for expanded clones, a class.

j_call clone_size v_call d_call cdr3_aa cdr3_nt
TRBJ1-1 many TRBV12-3/TRBV12-4 . CASIPWGGTEAFF TGTGCCAGCATCCCTTGGGGGGGGACTGAAGCTTTCTTT
TRBJ2-2 few TRBV12-3/TRBV12-4 TRBD1 CASSPGQGAGTGELFF TGTGCCAGCAGTCCAGGACAGGGCGCAGGCACCGGGGAGCTGTTTTTT
TRBJ2-7 many TRBV2 TRBD1 CASSEGQGISYEQYF TGTGCCAGCAGTGAGGGACAGGGGATCTCCTACGAGCAGTACTTC
TRBJ2-1 few TRBV24-1 TRBD1 CATSDHHNRGRSYNEQFF TGTGCCACCAGTGACCACCATAACAGGGGGAGGTCCTACAATGAGCAGTTCTTC
TRBJ1-2 few TRBV20-1 TRBD1 CSARGQGGGYTF TGCAGTGCCAGAGGACAGGGAGGTGGCTACACCTTC
TRBJ1-5 many TRBV7-2 TRBD1 CASSPEGTVANQPQHF TGTGCCAGCAGCCCAGAGGGGACAGTAGCAAATCAGCCCCAGCATTTT
TRBJ2-3 many TRBV15 TRBD1 CATSRPGQGRDTQYF TGTGCCACCAGCAGACCGGGACAGGGGAGAGATACGCAGTATTTT
TRBJ1-2 many TRBV11-2 . CASSLRSGISNYGYTF TGTGCCAGCAGCCTCCGATCCGGGATATCTAACTATGGCTACACCTTC
TRBJ2-2 many TRBV28 TRBD1 CASSFGTGAGELFF TGTGCCAGCAGTTTCGGGACAGGGGCCGGGGAGCTGTTTTTT
TRBJ1-6 many TRBV7-8 . CASSPDRGNSPLHF TGTGCCAGCAGCCCCGACAGAGGGAATTCACCCCTCCACTTT
TRBJ2-2 many TRBV21-1 . CASSKEGTENTGELFF TGTGCCAGCAGCAAAGAGGGGACAGAGAACACCGGGGAGCTGTTTTTT
TRBJ2-3 many TRBV11-2 . CASSPRGDRFTDTQYF TGTGCCAGCAGCCCAAGGGGGGATCGATTCACAGATACGCAGTATTTT
TRBJ2-7 . TRBV4-3 . CASSQVWGGRSYEQYF TGCGCCAGCAGCCAAGTGTGGGGGGGCAGGTCCTACGAGCAGTACTTC
TRBJ1-2 many TRBV28 TRBD1 CASSLRGGQGYTF TGTGCCAGCAGTTTACGAGGGGGCCAGGGCTACACCTTC
TRBJ2-7 few TRBV28 . CASRVGTLPYEQYF TGTGCCAGCAGGGTCGGGACACTACCCTACGAGCAGTACTTC
TRBJ2-1 . TRBV27 TRBD1 CASSHRGLGNEQFF TGTGCCAGCAGTCACAGGGGATTAGGAAATGAGCAGTTCTTC